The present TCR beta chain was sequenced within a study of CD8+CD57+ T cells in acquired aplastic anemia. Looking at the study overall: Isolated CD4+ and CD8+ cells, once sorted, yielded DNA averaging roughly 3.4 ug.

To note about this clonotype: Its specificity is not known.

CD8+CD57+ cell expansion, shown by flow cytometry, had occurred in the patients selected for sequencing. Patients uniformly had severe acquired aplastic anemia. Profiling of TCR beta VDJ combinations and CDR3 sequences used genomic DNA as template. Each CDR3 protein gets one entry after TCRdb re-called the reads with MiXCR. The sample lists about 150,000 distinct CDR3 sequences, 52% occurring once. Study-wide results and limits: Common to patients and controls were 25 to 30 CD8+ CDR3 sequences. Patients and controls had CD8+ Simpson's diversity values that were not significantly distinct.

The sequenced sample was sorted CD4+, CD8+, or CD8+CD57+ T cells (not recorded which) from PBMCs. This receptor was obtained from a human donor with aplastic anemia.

The CDR3 coding sequence is TGTGCCAGCAGTTACGGGGAGAACACTGAAGCTTTCTTT. Amino acids: CASSYGENTEAFF. This chain connects TRBV6-5 to TRBJ1-1; unclear D gene. The V end was cut by 2 bases, the J end by 1 base, with 5 bases between. In germline, CDR1 is MNHEY, CDR2 SVGAGI. This CDR3 comprises 13 residues.